This T cell receptor beta chain originates from a study of identical twins. Notes on the study in general: The authors noted that invariant MAIT and iNKT cells could partly confound zero-insertion analyses.

For this clonotype: Its antigen is currently unknown. The junction departs from germline at one end; a sequencing error may be responsible.

Every donor was a healthy Caucasian. Germline V lookup: CDR1 LNHNV, CDR2 YYDKDF (reference sequence). This CDR3 has 16 amino acids. A universal primer site was added by template switching, and unique molecular identifiers were carried by the cDNA. One entry per CDR3 protein, called by TCRdb with MiXCR from the 5' RACE reads. The data hold 400,000 to 500,000 distinct CDR3 sequences, with around 15% observed a single time. The data were also submitted as part of a second study, on yellow fever vaccine responses in identical twins.

The sample consisted of CD4+ T cells sorted from blood. The TCR originated in a woman aged 18-29 years in good health. The chain joins TRBV15 to TRBJ1-1; D is ambiguous. CDR3 bases: TGTGCCACCAGCAGAGATCTCGATCCAGCCAACACTGACGCTTTCTTT. Translation gives CATSRDLDPANTDAFF.